This entry is about one T cell receptor beta chain. Its antigen is unknown. Base qualities are not recorded, but no much larger clone differs from it by a single base. This record belongs to a study of T cell repertoires and HLA-DP antigens (dated by TCRdb to 2016 to 2019). Regarding the research as a whole: The study used an in vitro model of CD4+ T cell alloreactivity in which transduced HeLa cells presented allogeneic HLA-DP. Average DNA input was roughly 220 ng for sorted CD137+CD4+ samples, compared with 900 to 1,500 ng for pre-culture CD4+ samples. The three donors, two male and one female, ranged from the 18-to-29 to the 60-to-69 age band. The two alloantigens modelled structurally similar versus dissimilar alloantigens, differing from self at one and ten to eleven peptide-binding groove amino acids, respectively. Overall study results and their limits: Sorted CD137+ cells showed similar clonality against both alloantigens (around 0.39), much higher than the clonality of pre-culture samples (approximately 0.039). The naive and memory CD4+ repertoires were not analysed as separate populations. Limitations included only a few donors, a non-physiological HeLa antigen-presenting system, and the use of total CD4+ responder cells. An average cumulative frequency of approximately 36% against one allele and 50.6% against the other was found for clones undetected before culture.

Magnetic bead negative selection was used to isolate untouched CD4+ T cells from Ficoll-separated PBMC, with purity averaging about 98%. Untouched CD4+ T cells were isolated from Ficoll-separated PBMC with magnetic beads, reaching 95% to 98% purity with negligible CD8+ contamination. Peripheral blood mononuclear cells came from the buffy coats of three healthy blood donors. Each of the three donors was CMV seronegative. The DNeasy Blood & Tissue Kit was used for extraction of genomic DNA. TCRB sequencing was performed on genomic DNA from sorted CD137+CD4+ cells and pre-culture CD4+ baseline samples from each subject. The immunoSEQ multiplex PCR, with forward primers for 54 TRBV segments and reverse primers for 13 TRBJ segments, was used to amplify TCRB CDR3 regions. Pre-culture CD4+ samples were sequenced at deep resolution, targeting hundreds of thousands of T cell genomes. Amplicons were sequenced on an Illumina HiSeq System, producing 87 bp reads covering the CDR3. In the paper's pipeline: PCR and sequencing errors in the reads were corrected, and alignment to IMGT reference sequences was used to define CDR3 regions. Synthetic template pools were used to estimate the numbers of templates and unique rearrangements. Clonality was computed by subtracting Pielou's evenness from 1. The Daley-Smith estimator was used to estimate richness. Morisita's index was used to measure repertoire overlap. Clones found in cultured samples but undetected in the pre-culture repertoire of the corresponding donor were defined as low-abundance clones. The clones in this table, taken by TCRdb from immuneACCESS, are in-frame only. Not every clone is retained; where verified, under half of the shortfall comes from an unresolved V gene, and the cause of the rest is unknown. Clone size and V and J calls were adopted from that table, with D and trimming inferred from the DNA. Here the sample has around 90,000 clones; roughly 86% occur a single time. The top ten clones comprise about 1.7% of the sample.

Sequenced sample: CD4+ T cells from PBMCs. The receptor's source is a man aged 50-60 years in good health and CMV-seronegative.

The CDR3 sequence is CASSSLRGSSYNEQFF. The DNA sequence reads TGTGCCAGCAGCTCCCTTCGGGGAAGCTCCTACAATGAGCAGTTCTTC. This chain joins TRBV11-2 to TRBJ2-1; 5 matching bases give a weak D call of TRBD2. There are 16 amino acids in the CDR3, from cysteine to phenylalanine inclusive. This entry keeps only the CDR3 DNA: 48 bases, framed from base 1. CDR1 and CDR2 (SGHAT, FQNNGV) derive from the germline V gene. V and J are truncated by 4 bases and 0 bases respectively, leaving an intervening sequence of 13 bases.